The 28 T cell receptor beta chains listed next were all sequenced from one sample in a study of blood T cell repertoires in COVID-19. Repertoires were generated with immunoSEQ multiplex PCR, while TCRdb's copy carries only in-frame clones and drops some. The data hold more than 130,000 clones, with about 80% observed a single time. The sequencing sample was made of peripheral blood. Receptor source: a human donor in a cohort sampled during active COVID-19.

J is TRBJ2-4 and V is TRBV5-1, with TRBD1 matching 9 bases. Germline lookup yields CDR1 SGHRS and CDR2 YFSETQ. CDR3 length: 16 amino acids. V shed 4 bases, J shed 3 bases, and the junction held 8 bases outside the gene matches. CDR3 bases: TGCGCCAGCAGCCCGGGACAGGGTGAGGACAAAAACATTCAGTACTTC. It encodes CASSPGQGEDKNIQYF.

CDR3 sequence (DNA): TGTGCCAGCAGCCACGACAGGGGGGCAGATACGCAGTATTTT. Its protein product is CASSHDRGADTQYF. The chain uses TRBV7-3 and TRBJ2-3, with 9 bases lining up with TRBD1. Germline CDR1 and CDR2: SGHTA and FQGTGA. The CDR3 is made up of 14 amino acids. V gave up 5 bases and J gave up 4 bases; unmatched junction bases: 4. Full variable domain (remainder filled in from reference TRBV7-3 and TRBJ2-3): GAGVSQTPSNKVTEKGKYVELRCDPISGHTALYWYRQSLGQGPEFLIYFQGTGAADDSGLPNDRFFAVRPEGSVSTLKIQRTERGDSAVYLCASSHDRGADTQYFGPGTRLTVL.

This sequence joins TRBV29-1 and TRBJ1-2; D possibly corresponds to TRBD1 (5 bases). V gave up 3 bases and J gave up 3 bases, with 8 bases separating them. This CDR3 region has 12 residues. Germline-derived CDR1 and CDR2 are SQVTM and ANQGSEA. This CDR3 is CSVEGGDYGYTF. For the CDR3, the DNA is TGCAGCGTTGAGGGAGGGGACTATGGCTACACCTTC.

V usage is TRBV6-4 and J usage is TRBJ2-4; 8 positions match TRBD1. With 6 bases clipped from V and 3 bases from J, the junction kept 22 bases outside the gene matches. This CDR3 is built from 20 residues. Germline CDR1 and CDR2: MRHNA and SNTAGT. CDR3 region: CASRRVPGQVVGEDKNIQYF. The CDR3 DNA follows: TGTGCCAGCAGGAGGGTACCGGGACAGGTGGTGGGTGAGGACAAAAACATTCAGTACTTC.

The rearrangement uses TRBV6-6 and TRBJ2-3; 8 bases line up with TRBD1. Germline trimming cut 5 bases from V and 3 bases from J; bases unmatched to any gene: 4. CDR1 and CDR2 (germline): MNHNY, SVGAGI (reference sequence). CDR3 length equals 14 residues. This CDR3 is CASSPRTGTDTQYF. In DNA, the CDR3 is TGTGCCAGCAGTCCTCGGACAGGGACAGATACGCAGTATTTT.

The chain recombines TRBV11-2 with TRBJ2-5; perhaps TRBD1 as D (5 bases). Looked up from germline, CDR1 is SGHAT and CDR2 is FQNNGV. Trimming removed 5 bases from V and 2 bases from J, with 18 bases in between. This CDR3 is built from 16 residues. CDR3 nucleotides: TGTGCCAGCAGCCCCTCGTTGGTAGGGGATCAAGAGACCCAGTACTTC. It specifies CASSPSLVGDQETQYF.

The rearrangement joins TRBV11-2 to TRBJ2-5, with 8 bases aligning to TRBD2. The CDR3 consists of 14 residues. V was pared by 5 bases and J by 4 bases, with 6 bases of the junction left unmatched. CDR1 SGHAT and CDR2 FQNNGV come from the germline V gene. The CDR3 coding sequence is TGTGCCAGCAGCCCCGGGGGGGGGCGAGAGACCCAGTACTTC. Residues: CASSPGGGRETQYF.

The genes are TRBV28 and TRBJ1-5; 9 bases map to TRBD1. The V gene end was trimmed by 5 bases and the J gene end by 4 bases; junction bases not matched to a gene: 6. The CDR3 has 15 residues. Germline V gene sequence: CDR1 MDHEN, CDR2 SYDVKM. For the CDR3, the DNA is TGTGCCAGCAGTCCATGGGGGACAGGGAATCAGCCCCAGCATTTT. The encoded protein is CASSPWGTGNQPQHF.

V usage is TRBV4-1 and J usage is TRBJ2-2; possibly TRBD1 for D (5 bases). This CDR3 is 16 amino acids long. Trimming left V 1 base short and J 3 bases short, with 12 bases between. CDR1 MGHRA and CDR2 YSYEKL come from the germline V gene. CDR3 sequence: CASSQVDRGDTGELFF. The CDR3 region has the DNA TGCGCCAGCAGCCAAGTGGATAGGGGTGACACCGGGGAGCTGTTTTTT.

V gene TRBV6-2 or TRBV6-3 combines with J gene TRBJ1-6; the D gene is possibly TRBD1 (5 bases). V dropped 2 bases and J dropped 10 bases, with 9 bases sitting between them. The CDR3 contains 13 residues. In germline, CDR1 is MNHEY, CDR2 SVGEGT. The chain's CDR3 is CASSYPGFSPLHF. The CDR3 coding sequence is TGTGCCAGCAGTTACCCAGGGTTCTCACCCCTCCACTTT.

This chain joins TRBV5-4 and TRBJ1-3; 10 bases line up with TRBD1. Germline V gene data show CDR1 as SGHNT and CDR2 as YYREEE (reference sequence). V was clipped by 3 bases and J by 8 bases; unmatched bases: 5. The CDR3 is made up of 14 amino acids. CDR3 region: CASSSTGGLDTIYF. CDR3 sequence (DNA): TGTGCCAGCAGCTCGACAGGGGGCTTGGACACCATATATTTT. The variable domain in full, with the rest retrieved from reference TRBV5-4 and TRBJ1-3, is ETGVTQSPTHLIKTRGQQVTLRCSSQSGHNTVSWYQQALGQGPQFIFQYYREEENGRGNFPPRFSGLQFPNYSSELNVNALELDDSALYLCASSSTGGLDTIYFGEGSWLTVV.

This clone was counted a few times. This chain uses TRBV19 with TRBJ2-1; 9 bases match TRBD2. The CDR3 length is 15 residues. The V gene end was trimmed by 3 bases and the J gene end by 9 bases; junction bases not matched to a gene: 9. The V gene's germline CDR1 is LNHDA and CDR2 SQIVND (reference sequence). DNA for the CDR3: TGTGCCAGTAGTATTTTCGGCGGGGGGGCCGGTGAGCAGTTCTTC. As protein: CASSIFGGGAGEQFF.

This clone was found once. V and J are TRBV30 and TRBJ1-2; D uncertain. Germline V CDR1 and CDR2: GTSNPN, SVGIG (reference sequence). The CDR3 loop spans 13 amino acids. Trimming shortened V by 1 base and J by 1 base, and 7 bases separated the two germline ends. The CDR3 sequence is CAWSETNNYGYTF. Here the CDR3 DNA reads TGTGCCTGGAGTGAGACAAATAACTATGGCTACACCTTC.

The rearrangement uses TRBV6-1 and TRBJ2-7, with 8 bases lining up with TRBD1. There are 13 residues in the CDR3. The V and J ends lost 2 bases and 9 bases, in that order; junction bases with no gene match: 6. CDR1 is MNHNS, CDR2 SASEGT, per germline. Here the CDR3 DNA reads TGTGCCAGCAGTGAACTCGACAGGGGATGGCAGTACTTC. This codes for CASSELDRGWQYF.

The chain is built from TRBV6-1 and TRBJ2-6, with D perhaps matching TRBD1 (6 bases). The CDR3 totals 16 residues. Per the germline V gene, CDR1 is MNHNS and CDR2 is SASEGT. V dropped 3 bases and J dropped 4 bases, with 13 bases sitting between them. This CDR3 reads CASSDYRVAGANVLTF. CDR3 nucleotide sequence: TGTGCCAGCAGTGATTACAGGGTCGCAGGGGCCAACGTCCTGACTTTC.

J is TRBJ2-5 and V is TRBV2; no clear D gene. Germline V CDR1 and CDR2: SNHLY, FYNNEI. The CDR3 sequence is 13 residues long. The V end lost 0 bases, the J end lost 5 bases, and 7 bases lay between the germline ends. CDR3 residues: CASSEAGRETQYF. CDR3 coding DNA: TGTGCCAGCAGTGAAGCCGGCAGGGAGACCCAGTACTTC. Combining the CDR3 with reference TRBV2 and TRBJ2-5 gives the whole variable domain EPEVTQTPSHQVTQMGQEVILRCVPISNHLYFYWYRQILGQKVEFLVSFYNNEISEKSEIFDDQFSVERPDGSNFTLKIRSTKLEDSAMYFCASSEAGRETQYFGPGTRLLVL.

This clone showed up just once. The chain links TRBV5-1 to TRBJ1-5, with D hard to call. The CDR3 has 13 residues. V lost 3 bases to trimming and J lost 2 bases, with 6 bases between them. Germline V gene sequence: CDR1 SGHRS, CDR2 YFSETQ. In DNA, the CDR3 is TGCGCCAGCAGCTCCCCAGGCAATCAGCCCCAGCATTTT. Its protein is CASSSPGNQPQHF.

V is TRBV25-1 and J is TRBJ2-7; D is perhaps TRBD2 (6 bases). V was clipped by 5 bases and J by 1 base, with 6 bases between them. Germline V gene data show CDR1 as MGHDK and CDR2 as SYGVNS. The CDR3 totals 12 residues. The CDR3 coding sequence is TGTGCCAGCAGTAGCGGGTCCTACGAGCAGTACTTC. Protein sequence: CASSSGSYEQYF.

CDR3 coding DNA: TGCGCCACCCGAATCCGGCGTCGATGGGACAAAGCTAACTATGGCTACACCTTC. This codes for CATRIRRRWDKANYGYTF. The chain has TRBV23-1 and TRBJ1-2, with D possibly being TRBD1 (6 bases). TRBV23-1 is given ORF status, its function remaining uncertain. The length of the CDR3 is 18 residues. V gave up 10 bases and J gave up 0 bases, with 27 bases separating them.

The chain has TRBV25-1 and TRBJ2-1; TRBD2 matches 8 bases. The length of the CDR3 is 14 residues. Germline V CDR1 and CDR2: MGHDK, SYGVNS. The V and J ends lost 3 bases and 5 bases, in that order; junction bases with no gene match: 3. Here the CDR3 reads CASSDPGGNNEQFF. In DNA, the CDR3 is TGTGCCAGCAGTGATCCGGGAGGGAACAATGAGCAGTTCTTC.

This chain links TRBV3-1 (or the pseudogene TRBV3-2) with TRBJ1-2; maybe TRBD1 (6 bases). This CDR3 contains 14 residues. Germline assignment: CDR1 LGHDT and CDR2 YNNKEL (reference sequence). V lost 1 base to trimming and J lost 8 bases, with 14 bases between them. The CDR3 DNA sequence: TGTGCCAGCAGCCAAGTAACAGGGAGTGGAGGCTACACCTTC. Translation: CASSQVTGSGGYTF.

This chain links TRBV7-2 with TRBJ1-1; D remains unclear. The germline gives CDR1 SGHTA, CDR2 FQGNSA. V was pared by 1 base and J by 4 bases, with 10 bases between. CDR3 size: 14 residues. The CDR3 nucleotides are TGTGCCAGCAGCTTAGGGCCTTCTTCCACTGAAGCTTTCTTT. Translating it yields CASSLGPSSTEAFF.

The chain employs TRBV5-1 and TRBJ2-1; the D gene is possibly TRBD1 (5 bases). V lost 2 bases, J lost 7 bases, and 16 bases lay in between. This CDR3 is built from 15 residues. Germline V lookup: CDR1 SGHRS, CDR2 YFSETQ. CDR3 region: CASSLFQGRVNEQFF. CDR3 DNA: TGCGCCAGCAGCTTATTTCAGGGTAGGGTAAATGAGCAGTTCTTC.

V and J are TRBV12-5 and TRBJ2-7; TRBD1 matches at 9 bases. Trimming took 7 bases from V and 4 from J; bases not matched to a gene: 23. Germline V lookup: CDR1 LGHNT, CDR2 FRNRAP. CDR3 length: 19 amino acids. This chain's CDR3 is CASALLEGTGINKGYEQYF. The CDR3 DNA reads TGTGCTAGTGCCCTCCTAGAGGGGACAGGGATTAATAAGGGGTACGAGCAGTACTTC.

The chain combines TRBV6-1 with TRBJ1-6, with D hard to call. V lost 3 bases to trimming and J lost 0 bases, with 9 bases between them. The germline V gene encodes CDR1 MNHNS and CDR2 SASEGT. CDR3 length equals 16 residues. The CDR3 nucleotides read TGTGCCAGCAGTGATCCGGGAAGCTCCTATAATTCACCCCTCCACTTT. It translates to CASSDPGSSYNSPLHF.

The V and J genes are TRBV7-2 and TRBJ2-1; D remains ambiguous. The CDR3 length is 16 residues. CDR1 and CDR2 (germline): SGHTA, FQGNSA. The germline V and J ends were trimmed by 0 bases and 5 bases, with 14 bases remaining between them. The CDR3 coding sequence is TGTGCCAGCAGCTTAGCGTCGGGTCCCCTTGACAATGAGCAGTTCTTC. Its translation is CASSLASGPLDNEQFF.

V usage is TRBV28 and J usage is TRBJ2-7; D might be TRBD2 (6 bases). Trimming pared 0 bases from V and 0 bases from J, leaving 9 bases between. CDR1 is MDHEN and CDR2 is SYDVKM in the germline V gene. This CDR3 is built from 15 residues. The CDR3, as DNA: TGTGCCAGCAGTTTATGGCGGGGCCCCTCCTACGAGCAGTACTTC. This encodes CASSLWRGPSYEQYF.

The chain has TRBV2 and TRBJ1-5; 9 positions match TRBD1. V shed 0 bases, J shed 1 base, and the junction held 4 bases outside the gene matches. The CDR3 is made up of 17 amino acids. CDR1 is SNHLY and CDR2 is FYNNEI in the germline V gene. The CDR3 DNA follows: TGTGCCAGCAGTGAAGCGGGGACAGGGAACAGCAATCAGCCCCAGCATTTT. Translation gives CASSEAGTGNSNQPQHF.